Each of the 15 T cell receptor beta chains below was sequenced from the same sample in a study of prognosis after radiotherapy for stage I lung cancer listed by TCRdb under 2021. The sequencer was an Illumina HiSeq 3000. Two rounds of multiplex PCR were performed to amplify the TCR beta CDR3 region from genomic DNA. In the first round of PCR, primers specific to each TRBV and TRBJ gene were used, and the primer sequences are filed in Chinese patent CN105087789A. TCRdb ran its own pipeline on the public reads, namely fastp trimming at Q25 and MiXCR clone calling, and kept in-frame beta chains. Identical CDR3 proteins give one entry, which carries the most common genes and DNA. In all, the sample holds over 14,000 distinct CDR3 sequences, and 55% to 60% of those were seen once. Roughly 26% of the sample comes from the top ten. Sequenced material: PBMCs, taken before or after stereotactic body radiation therapy (not recorded which). These receptors were obtained from a donor aged 50 or older with non-small cell lung cancer.

The J gene is TRBJ2-2, the V gene TRBV7-3; D is uncertain. Trimming pared 8 bases from V and 8 bases from J, leaving 12 bases between. CDR3 length: 12 amino acids. CDR1 is SGHTA and CDR2 is FQGTGA in the germline V gene. The CDR3: CASGNVGGELFF. CDR3 coding DNA: TGTGCCAGCGGAAATGTGGGGGGGGAGCTGTTTTTT.

By its share, this clonotype is medium-sized (0.01 to 0.1%). The V and J genes are TRBV7-2 and TRBJ2-3; no definite D call. The CDR3 totals 13 residues. CDR1 SGHTA and CDR2 FQGNSA come from the germline V gene. The V end was cut by 1 base, the J end by 9 bases, with 11 bases between. The CDR3 spells CASSLGDIGTQYF. The CDR3 DNA sequence: TGTGCCAGCAGCTTAGGTGACATTGGCACGCAGTATTTT.

Comment on this clonotype: A far larger clone is only one base removed, so a read error is likely. The chain carries TRBV7-8 and TRBJ2-1; TRBD2 matches 13 bases. Germline V gene data show CDR1 as SGHVS and CDR2 as FQNEAQ. The CDR3 loop spans 20 amino acids. After removal of 4 bases from V and 4 bases from J, the junction contained 16 bases not matched to a gene. The CDR3 DNA follows: TGTGCCAGCAGCTCACCCGAAAAACGGACTAGCGGGAGTCAGTACAATGAGCAGTTCTTC. It yields the protein CASSSPEKRTSGSQYNEQFF.

In its sample, this clonotype was seen once. The chain carries TRBV20-1 and TRBJ2-1; 13 bases align to TRBD2. This CDR3 is built from 17 residues. V shed 3 bases, J shed 8 bases, and the junction held 13 bases outside the gene matches. The germline gives CDR1 DFQATT, CDR2 SNEGSKA (reference sequence). CDR3 sequence reads: CSARGTSGMGLLDEQFF. In nucleotides, the CDR3 is TGCAGTGCTAGGGGGACTAGCGGGATGGGCCTTTTGGATGAGCAGTTCTTC.

This sequence joins TRBV24-1 and TRBJ2-1; D possibly uses TRBD1 or TRBD2 (5 bases each). Germline V gene lookup returns CDR1 KGHDR and CDR2 SFDVKD. Trimming stripped 9 bases from V and 7 bases from J, with 21 bases between. The length of the CDR3 is 15 residues. The DNA for the CDR3 is TGTGCCACCTCTGACCGGGACCCCCGAAAAAATGAGCAGTTCTTC. It encodes CATSDRDPRKNEQFF.

This clonotype was found many times. The V and J genes are TRBV7-9 and TRBJ2-2, with TRBD2 matching 8 bases. The J segment lost 7 bases and the V segment lost 5 bases, leaving 9 bases of the junction unmatched. CDR1 SEHNR and CDR2 FQNEAQ come from the germline V gene (reference sequence). This CDR3 has 15 residues. The CDR3 nucleotides read TGTGCCAGCAGCACTACGAGTCTAGCGGGCGGGGAGCTGTTTTTT. Protein: CASSTTSLAGGELFF.

This clonotype occurred once. Here the CDR3 reads CASSEAQREQYF. The DNA of the CDR3 is TGTGCCAGCAGTGAAGCTCAGCGCGAGCAGTACTTC. This chain links TRBV6-1 with TRBJ2-7; D ambiguous. CDR1 and CDR2 (germline): MNHNS, SASEGT. V lost 0 bases and J 6 bases, leaving 6 bases between the germline ends. This CDR3 has 12 residues.

Judged by abundance, this clonotype is medium-sized (0.01 to 0.1%). The chain employs TRBV12-3 or TRBV12-4 and TRBJ2-1; D unclear. Trimming shortened V by 4 bases and J by 10 bases, and 14 bases separated the two germline ends. The CDR3 covers 13 residues. The CDR3 loop is CASSSTSMNEQFF. DNA for the CDR3: TGTGCCAGCAGTTCTACTTCGATGAACGAGCAGTTCTTC.

This clonotype was observed many times. The rearrangement links TRBV7-2 to TRBJ1-2; D not certain. Germline V gene data show CDR1 as SGHTA and CDR2 as FQGNSA. The V end was cut by 7 bases, the J end by 10 bases, with 4 bases between. This CDR3 has 8 amino acids. The CDR3 reads CASNVYTF. The CDR3 bases are TGTGCCAGCAATGTCTACACCTTC.

About this clonotype itself: This is likely an artifact of a read error, given a far larger clone one base away. The genes are TRBV19 and TRBJ2-3; D is unclear. V lost 10 bases and J lost 3, with 23 bases in between. Per germline, CDR1 LNHDA and CDR2 SQIVND (reference sequence). The CDR3 extends over 16 amino acids. As DNA, the CDR3 is TGTGCCACCAGTGATTTCCCCAGCTGGAAGACAGATACGCAGTATTTT. This encodes CATSDFPSWKTDTQYF.

CDR3 amino acids: CASVQGGRGNEQFF. The CDR3 DNA reads as TGTGCCAGCGTCCAGGGGGGGCGCGGCAATGAGCAGTTCTTC. The chain joins TRBV28 to TRBJ2-1; the D call may be TRBD1 or TRBD2 (7 bases each). Germline V lookup: CDR1 MDHEN, CDR2 SYDVKM. V was clipped by 8 bases and J by 6 bases, with 17 bases between them. CDR3 length: 14 amino acids.

At least ten counts were recorded for this clonotype. Just one base apart from a much larger clone, this may be a read error. The chain links TRBV7-2 to TRBJ2-7; 8 bases line up with TRBD2. V shed 6 bases, J shed 2 bases, and the junction held 18 bases outside the gene matches. Looked up from germline, CDR1 is SGHTA and CDR2 is FQGNSA. The CDR3 spans 18 residues. The CDR3 bases are TGTGCCAGCAGTCCCGGGGGGGCGCGATACCGCTGTACCTACGAGCAGTACTTC. Its translation is CASSPGGARYRCTYEQYF.

This clonotype was observed many times. An end of the junction differs from the germline gene, which may be a read error. The chain joins TRBV19 to TRBJ2-2; 9 bases are shared with TRBD2. The length of the CDR3 is 15 residues. Per germline, CDR1 LNHDA and CDR2 SQIVND (reference sequence). CDR3 loop: CTSSIGGRGTGELFF. DNA for the CDR3: TGTACCAGTAGTATAGGCGGGAGGGGCACCGGGGAGCTGTTTTTT.

This clonotype was detected many times. The chain is built from TRBV5-1 and TRBJ2-5; TRBD1 matches 11 bases. The germline V gene has CDR1 SGHRS and CDR2 YFSETQ. Losses at the gene ends were 5 bases for V and 0 bases for J; bases not matched to a gene: 6. This CDR3 region has 16 residues. The CDR3 nucleotides are TGCGCCAGCAGTTCGGGGACAGGGGGGTACCAAGAGACCCAGTACTTC. Encoded protein: CASSSGTGGYQETQYF.

This clonotype is a singleton in its sample. This chain uses TRBV6-1 with TRBJ1-4; possibly TRBD1 for D (5 bases). The germline CDR1 and CDR2 sequences are MNHNS and SASEGT. V was cut by 6 bases and J by 3 bases, with 8 bases left in between. The CDR3 runs 13 residues. DNA for the CDR3: TGTGCCAGCAGGGGGCTCGCTAATGAAAAACTGTTTTTT. Protein: CASRGLANEKLFF.